The 31 T cell receptor beta chains presented below share a single source sample, sequenced in a study of blood T cell repertoires in COVID-19. The repertoire was sequenced with immunoSEQ multiplex PCR; TCRdb's copy has only in-frame clones and lacks some. The profile covers about 250,000 clones, with over 80% appearing a single time and approximately 2% taken by the ten largest. The sequenced sample was PBMCs or T cells enriched from blood (not recorded which). The receptors come from a young woman who had recovered from COVID-19.

J is TRBJ2-3 and V is TRBV20-1; D uncertain. V lost 6 bases, J lost 5 bases, and 9 bases lay in between. The CDR3 spans 11 residues. CDR1 DFQATT and CDR2 SNEGSKA come from the germline V gene (reference sequence). The CDR3 is CSATLGDTQYF. The CDR3, as DNA: TGCAGTGCGACCCTAGGAGATACGCAGTATTTT.

The chain is built from TRBV7-2 and TRBJ1-5; D possibly corresponds to TRBD1 (5 bases). The CDR3 totals 16 residues. CDR1 and CDR2 from the germline V gene are SGHTA and FQGNSA. V lost 2 bases and J 5 bases, leaving 16 bases between the germline ends. The CDR3 spells CASSLLSSGRDQPQHF. The CDR3 coding sequence is TGTGCCAGCAGCTTATTATCATCAGGGAGGGATCAGCCCCAGCATTTT. Combining the CDR3 with reference TRBV7-2 and TRBJ1-5 gives the whole variable domain GAGVSQSPSNKVTEKGKDVELRCDPISGHTALYWYRQSLGQGLEFLIYFQGNSAPDKSGLPSDRFSAERTGGSVSTLTIQRTQQEDSAVYLCASSLLSSGRDQPQHFGDGTRLSIL.

The CDR3 loop is CASRPPMGGYGYTF. CDR3 in DNA: TGTGCCAGCAGACCCCCTATGGGGGGCTATGGCTACACCTTC. V is TRBV27 and J is TRBJ1-2, with D possibly matching TRBD1 (5 bases). Trimming took 6 bases from V and 4 from J, leaving 15 bases between them. This CDR3 spans 14 amino acids. Germline values: CDR1 MNHEY, CDR2 SMNVEV (reference sequence).

V usage is TRBV5-5 and J usage is TRBJ1-5; D is possibly TRBD1 (5 bases). V was pared by 4 bases and J by 10 bases, with 18 bases between. CDR1 is SGHKS and CDR2 is YYEKEE in the germline V gene (reference sequence). This CDR3 contains 14 residues. CDR3 nucleotide sequence: TGTGCCAGCAGCACCGGGACCCCGGGAGACCCCCAGCATTTT. It translates to CASSTGTPGDPQHF.

The rearrangement links TRBV6-1 to TRBJ2-6, with a possible D match to TRBD1 (6 bases). The CDR3 totals 19 residues. Germline CDR1 is MNHNS and CDR2 is SASEGT. V was trimmed by 2 bases and J by 0 bases, leaving 17 bases between them. The CDR3 loop is CASSEFKTGSFSGANVLTF. In nucleotides, the CDR3 is TGTGCCAGCAGTGAATTTAAGACAGGCTCCTTCTCTGGGGCCAACGTCCTGACTTTC.

This clone was counted between two and nine times. The V and J genes are TRBV14 and TRBJ1-1; no firm D call. The CDR3 runs to 16 residues. V gave up 0 bases and J gave up 0 bases, with 11 bases separating them. Germline CDR1 reads SGHDN; CDR2 reads FVKESK. CDR3 sequence: CASSQDYLSLNTEAFF. The DNA for the CDR3 is TGTGCCAGCAGCCAAGACTATCTGTCCTTGAACACTGAAGCTTTCTTT.

The chain is built from TRBV2 and TRBJ2-5; 8 bases are a match to TRBD1. V lost 8 bases and J lost 3; bases outside the gene matches: 8. Per germline, CDR1 SNHLY and CDR2 FYNNEI. This CDR3 region has 14 residues. The CDR3 nucleotides read TGTGCCAGCGCATTTCTGGACAGGGAAGAGACCCAGTACTTC. Translated, it gives CASAFLDREETQYF. The entire variable domain, with the rest obtained from reference TRBV2 and TRBJ2-5, is as follows: EPEVTQTPSHQVTQMGQEVILRCVPISNHLYFYWYRQILGQKVEFLVSFYNNEISEKSEIFDDQFSVERPDGSNFTLKIRSTKLEDSAMYFCASAFLDREETQYFGPGTRLLVL.

V gene TRBV18 combines with J gene TRBJ1-1, with D hard to call. Per the germline V gene, CDR1 is KGHSH and CDR2 is LQKENI. The V end lost 2 bases, the J end lost 5 bases, and 9 bases lay between the germline ends. The CDR3 spans 13 residues. The CDR3 coding sequence is TGTGCCAGCTCACCAGCTAGTAGGACTGAAGCTTTCTTT. This gives the protein CASSPASRTEAFF. The full variable domain, in which reference TRBV18 and TRBJ1-1 provide the parts outside the CDR3, is NAGVMQNPRHLVRRRGQEARLRCSPMKGHSHVYWYRQLPEEGLKFMVYLQKENIIDESGMPKERFSAEFPKEGPSILRIQQVVRGDSAAYFCASSPASRTEAFFGQGTRLTVV.

The rearrangement links TRBV4-2 to TRBJ2-2; TRBD2 aligns across 8 bases. V dropped 4 bases and J dropped 2; count of bases not matched to a gene: 12. CDR1 and CDR2 from the germline V gene are LGHNA and YNFKEQ. The length of the CDR3 is 18 residues. The CDR3 loop is CASSPVEGTRENTGELFF. In DNA, the CDR3 is TGTGCCAGCAGCCCTGTAGAAGGGACTAGAGAAAACACCGGGGAGCTGTTTTTT.

The J gene is TRBJ1-3, the V gene TRBV6-5, with D uncertain. The CDR3 consists of 15 residues. Germline CDR1 is MNHEY and CDR2 is SVGAGI. V lost 5 bases to trimming and J lost 2 bases, with 13 bases between them. CDR3: CASSQRTGTGNTIYF. DNA of the CDR3: TGTGCCAGCAGTCAGCGGACGGGGACTGGAAACACCATATATTTT.

The sample holds a few counts of this clone. The chain combines TRBV28 with TRBJ2-3; D gene ambiguous. The V and J ends lost 10 bases and 2 bases respectively, with 16 bases between them. The CDR3 is 14 residues long. CDR1 and CDR2 (germline): MDHEN, SYDVKM. Written as DNA, the CDR3 is TGTGCCACCACCGATATTCAGTTCACAGATACGCAGTATTTT. It specifies CATTDIQFTDTQYF. The full variable domain, rest sourced from reference TRBV28 and TRBJ2-3, is DVKVTQSSRYLVKRTGEKVFLECVQDMDHENMFWYRQDPGLGLRLIYFSYDVKMKEKGDIPEGYSVSREKKERFSLILESASTNQTSMYLCATTDIQFTDTQYFGPGTRLTVL.

The rearrangement joins TRBV4-1 to TRBJ1-5, with D tentatively TRBD1 (6 bases). This CDR3 is built from 11 residues. V lost 4 bases to trimming and J lost 9 bases, with 7 bases between them. Germline V gives CDR1 MGHRA, CDR2 YSYEKL. CDR3 residues: CASSLQGPQHF. Here the CDR3 DNA reads TGCGCCAGCAGCCTACAGGGGCCCCAGCATTTT.

The V and J genes are TRBV7-9 and TRBJ2-6; 9 bases are a match to TRBD1. The germline V gene has CDR1 SEHNR and CDR2 FQNEAQ (reference sequence). The CDR3 has 17 amino acids. The CDR3 here is CCVQGQGVSSGANVLTF. In DNA, the CDR3 is TGTTGCGTACAGGGACAGGGAGTTTCCTCTGGGGCCAACGTCCTGACTTTC.

The rearrangement uses TRBV7-9 and TRBJ2-7, with D unclear. The V and J ends lost 1 base and 4 bases respectively, with 14 bases between them. The CDR3 is 15 residues long. Germline CDR1 reads SEHNR; CDR2 reads FQNEAQ (reference sequence). This CDR3 reads CASSLDSYYSYEQYF. CDR3 bases: TGTGCCAGCAGCTTAGACTCCTACTATTCATACGAGCAGTACTTC.

The chain combines TRBV27 with TRBJ1-2, with TRBD1 matching over 7 bases. Trimming at V came to 2 bases and at J to 7 bases, leaving 4 bases not matched to a gene. Germline V gene lookup returns CDR1 MNHEY and CDR2 SMNVEV (reference sequence). This CDR3 contains 13 residues. Here the CDR3 reads CASSLRQGSGYTF. CDR3 nucleotides: TGTGCCAGCAGTTTACGACAGGGATCTGGCTACACCTTC.

This sequence joins TRBV7-9 and TRBJ2-7; 7 bases are a match to TRBD1. This CDR3 spans 15 amino acids. Trimming took 3 bases from V and 0 from J; bases not matched to a gene: 5. CDR1 is SEHNR, CDR2 FQNEAQ, per germline (reference sequence). The CDR3 region is CASSFLTGSSYEQYF. Written as DNA, the CDR3 is TGTGCCAGCAGCTTTCTGACAGGGAGCTCCTACGAGCAGTACTTC.

V and J are TRBV7-8 and TRBJ1-6, with D possibly TRBD1 on 5 matching bases. This CDR3 region has 16 residues. V dropped 0 bases and J dropped 10 bases, with 16 bases sitting between them. Germline CDR1 SGHVS, CDR2 FQNEAQ. As DNA, the CDR3 is TGTGCCAGCAGCTTAGCGACGGGGACTGTCAGCTCACCCCTCCACTTT. This sequence encodes CASSLATGTVSSPLHF.

The chain combines TRBV5-1 with TRBJ2-7; weak D call: TRBD1 (6 bases). The CDR3 is 12 amino acids. In germline, CDR1 is SGHRS, CDR2 YFSETQ. Deletions cut 4 bases from V and 5 bases from J, with 10 bases between. CDR3 sequence reads: CASSPHRDEQYF. CDR3 sequence (DNA): TGCGCCAGCAGCCCCCACAGGGACGAGCAGTACTTC.

The gene calls are TRBV9 and TRBJ2-3, with TRBD2 identical over 7 bases. Trimming took 3 bases from V and 3 from J; bases not matched to a gene: 16. The CDR3 sequence is 18 residues long. Germline-derived CDR1 and CDR2 are SGDLS and YYNGEE. This CDR3 is CASSARLSGVIRTDTQYF. CDR3 DNA sequence: TGTGCCAGCAGCGCCCGACTAAGCGGGGTTATTCGAACAGATACGCAGTATTTT.

The V call is TRBV24-1, the J call TRBJ1-5; no reliable D call. There are 15 residues in the CDR3. The V gene lost 6 bases and the J gene lost 2 bases, with 13 bases spanning the gap. Germline values: CDR1 KGHDR, CDR2 SFDVKD. The CDR3 nucleotides are TGTGCCACCAGTCAGGTGGGGAGTGGCAATCAGCCCCAGCATTTT. It codes for CATSQVGSGNQPQHF.

This clone was observed a few times. V and J are TRBV6-4 and TRBJ1-5, with D possibly TRBD1 on 5 matching bases. The germline CDR1 and CDR2 sequences are MRHNA and SNTAGT. The CDR3 runs to 15 residues. Trimming shortened V by 3 bases and J by 2 bases, and 11 bases separated the two germline ends. The CDR3 reads CASSEEPGGNQPQHF. The CDR3, as DNA: TGTGCCAGCAGTGAGGAACCGGGGGGCAATCAGCCCCAGCATTTT.

The chain is built from TRBV6-5 and TRBJ1-6; D remains ambiguous. The CDR3 runs to 15 residues. Trimming left V 7 bases short and J 8 bases short, with 18 bases between. The germline gives CDR1 MNHEY, CDR2 SVGAGI. CDR3 DNA sequence: TGTGCCAGCACTACCACCGACTCCCGGCATTCACCCCTCCACTTT. Protein: CASTTTDSRHSPLHF.

V usage is TRBV5-1 and J usage is TRBJ2-2; maybe TRBD2 (6 bases). CDR1 and CDR2 (germline): SGHRS, YFSETQ. The ends were cut back, 0 bases at V and 3 bases at J, with 9 bases in the middle. CDR3 length: 15 residues. CDR3 amino acids: CASSLAGVDTGELFF. As DNA, the CDR3 is TGCGCCAGCAGCTTGGCGGGGGTGGACACCGGGGAGCTGTTTTTT.

The gene calls are TRBV15 and TRBJ2-1, with 10 bases identical to TRBD1. With 4 bases clipped from V and 5 bases from J, the junction kept 5 bases outside the gene matches. The germline V gene encodes CDR1 LNHNV and CDR2 YYDKDF (reference sequence). The CDR3 is 15 residues long. The CDR3 here is CATSTRDRGNNEQFF. CDR3 DNA sequence: TGTGCCACCAGCACCCGGGACAGGGGTAACAATGAGCAGTTCTTC. The whole variable domain, filled in from reference TRBV15 and TRBJ2-1, reads DAMVIQNPRYQVTQFGKPVTLSCSQTLNHNVMYWYQQKSSQAPKLLFHYYDKDFNNEADTPDNFQSRRPNTSFCFLDIRSPGLGDTAMYLCATSTRDRGNNEQFFGPGTRLTVL.

The V gene is TRBV28, the J gene TRBJ1-4; perhaps TRBD1 as D (6 bases). The germline V and J ends were trimmed by 6 bases and 8 bases, with 13 bases remaining between them. Germline lookup yields CDR1 MDHEN and CDR2 SYDVKM. This CDR3 has 13 amino acids. The CDR3 sequence: CASRTGTSEKLFF. The CDR3 region has the DNA TGTGCCAGCAGGACCGGGACATCCGAAAAACTGTTTTTT.

This chain joins TRBV6-2 or TRBV6-3 and TRBJ2-7, with 8 bases aligning to TRBD2. The germline V gene encodes CDR1 MNHEY and CDR2 SVGEGT. J gave up 9 bases and V 0 bases, and 4 bases lay outside the gene matches. This CDR3 contains 13 residues. The chain's CDR3 is CASSYSDSGAQYF. The CDR3 DNA sequence: TGTGCCAGCAGTTACTCTGATAGCGGGGCGCAGTACTTC.

The chain has TRBV10-3 and TRBJ2-6; D not certain. Between the trimmed V and J ends, which lost 2 bases and 0 bases, there was a span of 8 bases. CDR3 length equals 16 residues. In germline, CDR1 is ENHRY, CDR2 SYGVKD. The CDR3, as DNA: TGTGCCATCAGTGAGGGCCCCTTCTCTGGGGCCAACGTCCTGACTTTC. Translated, it gives CAISEGPFSGANVLTF.

The chain joins TRBV10-3 to TRBJ2-7; 10 positions agree with TRBD1. Looked up from germline, CDR1 is ENHRY and CDR2 is SYGVKD. There are 16 residues in the CDR3. V was pared by 1 base and J by 2 bases, with 5 bases of the junction left unmatched. The CDR3 bases are TGTGCCATCAGTGAGTGGACCGGGACAGGGGCCTACGAGCAGTACTTC. This codes for CAISEWTGTGAYEQYF.

The gene calls are TRBV4-3 and TRBJ2-7; D unresolved. The CDR3 is 13 residues long. The germline V and J ends were trimmed by 0 bases and 6 bases, with 9 bases remaining between them. CDR1 and CDR2 (germline): LGHNA, YSLEER. The CDR3, as DNA: TGCGCCAGCAGCCAAGACAGGCATTCCGAGCAGTACTTC. It codes for CASSQDRHSEQYF.

As to this clone: One junction end disagrees with the germline gene, perhaps due to a read error. This sequence joins TRBV13 and TRBJ2-1; TRBD2 aligns across 13 bases. CDR1 PRHDT and CDR2 FYEKMQ come from the germline V gene (reference sequence). The CDR3 sequence is 13 residues long. The CDR3, as DNA: TGTGCCAGCAGCTCGGGACTAGCGGGGTTCCTTCTCTTC. Its protein product is CASSSGLAGFLLF. The full variable domain, with the rest looked up from reference TRBV13 and TRBJ2-1, is AAGVIQSPRHLIKEKRETATLKCYPIPRHDTVYWYQQGPGQDPQFLISFYEKMQSDKGSIPDRFSAQQFSDYHSELNMSSLELGDSALYFCASSSGLAGFLLFGPGTRLTVL.

The CDR3 loop reads CASRILGGGYTF. The CDR3 DNA reads TGTGCCAGCAGGATACTCGGGGGTGGGTACACCTTC. This sequence joins TRBV25-1 and TRBJ1-2; TRBD1 is a possible D gene (5 bases). The length of the CDR3 is 12 residues. Germline CDR1 MGHDK, CDR2 SYGVNS. The germline V and J ends were trimmed by 6 bases and 11 bases, with 16 bases remaining between them.